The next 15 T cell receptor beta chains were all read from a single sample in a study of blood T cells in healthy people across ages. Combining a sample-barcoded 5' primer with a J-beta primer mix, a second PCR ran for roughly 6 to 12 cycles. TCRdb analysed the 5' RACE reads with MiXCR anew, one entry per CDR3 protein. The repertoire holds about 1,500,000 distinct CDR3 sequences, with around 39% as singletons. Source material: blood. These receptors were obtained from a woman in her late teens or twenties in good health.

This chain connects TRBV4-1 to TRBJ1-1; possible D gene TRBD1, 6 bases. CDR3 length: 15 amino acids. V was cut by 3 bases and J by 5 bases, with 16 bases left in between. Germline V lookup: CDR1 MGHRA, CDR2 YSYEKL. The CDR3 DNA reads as TGCGCCAGCAGCCAGAGTGCAGGGGTTAGTACTGAAGCTTTCTTT. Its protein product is CASSQSAGVSTEAFF.

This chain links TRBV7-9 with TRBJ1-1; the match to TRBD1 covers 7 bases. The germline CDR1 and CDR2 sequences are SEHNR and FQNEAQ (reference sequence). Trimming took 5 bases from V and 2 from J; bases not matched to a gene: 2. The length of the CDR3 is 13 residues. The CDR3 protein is CASSNRGNTEAFF. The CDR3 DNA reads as TGTGCCAGCAGCAACAGGGGAAACACTGAAGCTTTCTTT.

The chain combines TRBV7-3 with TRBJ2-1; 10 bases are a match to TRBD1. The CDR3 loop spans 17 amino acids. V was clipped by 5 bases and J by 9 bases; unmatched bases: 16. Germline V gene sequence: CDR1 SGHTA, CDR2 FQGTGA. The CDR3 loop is CASSATGQGCRMGEQFF. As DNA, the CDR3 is TGTGCCAGCAGCGCTACGGGACAGGGGTGCCGAATGGGTGAGCAGTTCTTC.

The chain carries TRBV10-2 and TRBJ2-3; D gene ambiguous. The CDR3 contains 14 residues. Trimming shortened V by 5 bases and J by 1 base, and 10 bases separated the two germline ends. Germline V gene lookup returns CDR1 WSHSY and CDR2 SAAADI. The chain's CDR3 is CASSRVIGTDTQYF. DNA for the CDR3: TGCGCCAGCAGTCGGGTCATAGGCACAGATACGCAGTATTTT.

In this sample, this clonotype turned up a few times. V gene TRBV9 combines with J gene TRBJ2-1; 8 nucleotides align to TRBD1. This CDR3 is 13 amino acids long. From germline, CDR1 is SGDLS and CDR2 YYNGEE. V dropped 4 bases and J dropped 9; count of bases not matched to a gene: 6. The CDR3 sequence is CASSYGTGREQFF. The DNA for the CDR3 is TGTGCCAGCAGCTACGGGACAGGCCGTGAGCAGTTCTTC.

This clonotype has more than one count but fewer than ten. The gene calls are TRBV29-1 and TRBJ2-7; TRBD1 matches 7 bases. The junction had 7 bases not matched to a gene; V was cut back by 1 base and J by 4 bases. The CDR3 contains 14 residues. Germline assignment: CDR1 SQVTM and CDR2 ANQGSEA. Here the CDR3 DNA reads TGCAGCGTTGAAGGGAAACAGGGGAGATACGAGCAGTACTTC. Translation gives CSVEGKQGRYEQYF.

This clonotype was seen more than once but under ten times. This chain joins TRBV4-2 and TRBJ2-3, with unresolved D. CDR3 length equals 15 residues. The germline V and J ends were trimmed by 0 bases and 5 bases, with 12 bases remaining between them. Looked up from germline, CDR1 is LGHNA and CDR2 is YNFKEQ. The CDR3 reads CASSQEARPLDTQYF. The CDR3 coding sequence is TGTGCCAGCAGCCAAGAGGCGAGACCACTAGATACGCAGTATTTT.

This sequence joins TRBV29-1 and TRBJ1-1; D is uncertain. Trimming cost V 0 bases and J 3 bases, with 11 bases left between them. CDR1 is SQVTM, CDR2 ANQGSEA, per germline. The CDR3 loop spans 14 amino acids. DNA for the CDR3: TGCAGCGTTGAAGATGGAACAGCGCACACTGAAGCTTTCTTT. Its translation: CSVEDGTAHTEAFF. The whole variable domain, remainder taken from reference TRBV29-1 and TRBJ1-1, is SAVISQKPSRDICQRGTSLTIQCQVDSQVTMMFWYRQQPGQSLTLIATANQGSEATYESGFVIDKFPISRPNLTFSTLTVSNMSPEDSSIYLCSVEDGTAHTEAFFGQGTRLTVV.

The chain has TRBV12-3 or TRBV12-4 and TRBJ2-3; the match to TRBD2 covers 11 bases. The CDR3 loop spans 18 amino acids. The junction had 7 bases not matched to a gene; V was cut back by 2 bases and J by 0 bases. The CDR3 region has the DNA TGTGCCAGCAGTTTACTAGCGGGGGGATATGCCAGCACAGATACGCAGTATTTT. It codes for CASSLLAGGYASTDTQYF.

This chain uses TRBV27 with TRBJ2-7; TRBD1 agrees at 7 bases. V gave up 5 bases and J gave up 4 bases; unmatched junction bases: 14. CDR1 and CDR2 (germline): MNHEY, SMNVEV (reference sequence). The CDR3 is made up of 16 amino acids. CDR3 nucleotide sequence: TGTGCCAGCAGTACCCGACCACAGGGGTCTAGTTACGAGCAGTACTTC. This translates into CASSTRPQGSSYEQYF.

The CDR3 sequence is CSAASQEDTQYF. Here the CDR3 DNA reads TGCAGTGCTGCGAGCCAAGAAGATACGCAGTATTTT. The chain joins TRBV20-1 to TRBJ2-3; D remains unclear. This CDR3 comprises 12 residues. Germline CDR1 and CDR2: DFQATT and SNEGSKA (reference sequence). Trimming shortened V by 5 bases and J by 5 bases, and 11 bases separated the two germline ends.

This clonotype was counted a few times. The CDR3 spells CASKPDGHSSYEQYF. The CDR3 bases are TGTGCCAGCAAACCCGACGGCCACTCCTCCTACGAGCAGTACTTC. The chain recombines TRBV2 with TRBJ2-7; D unresolved. The germline V and J ends were trimmed by 7 bases and 0 bases, with 16 bases remaining between them. Germline V CDR1 and CDR2: SNHLY, FYNNEI. The CDR3 runs 15 residues.

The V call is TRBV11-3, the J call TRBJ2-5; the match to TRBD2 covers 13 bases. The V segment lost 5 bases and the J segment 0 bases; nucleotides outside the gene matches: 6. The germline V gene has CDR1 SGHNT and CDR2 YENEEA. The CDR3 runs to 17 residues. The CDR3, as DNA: TGTGCCAGCAGCCGCCCCACTAGCGGGGGGGACCAAGAGACCCAGTACTTC. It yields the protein CASSRPTSGGDQETQYF.

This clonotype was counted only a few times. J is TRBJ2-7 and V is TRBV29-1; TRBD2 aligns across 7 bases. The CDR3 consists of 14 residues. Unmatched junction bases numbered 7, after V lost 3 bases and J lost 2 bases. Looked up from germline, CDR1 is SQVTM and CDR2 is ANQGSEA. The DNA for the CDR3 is TGCAGCGTTGACGGCGGGAGTAGCACCTACGAGCAGTACTTC. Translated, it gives CSVDGGSSTYEQYF.

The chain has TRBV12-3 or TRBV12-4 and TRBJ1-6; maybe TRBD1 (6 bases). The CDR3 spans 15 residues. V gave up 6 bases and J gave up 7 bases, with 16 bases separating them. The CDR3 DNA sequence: TGTGCCAGCAGCTTCCGTGGACAGCTGAATTCACCCCTCCACTTT. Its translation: CASSFRGQLNSPLHF.